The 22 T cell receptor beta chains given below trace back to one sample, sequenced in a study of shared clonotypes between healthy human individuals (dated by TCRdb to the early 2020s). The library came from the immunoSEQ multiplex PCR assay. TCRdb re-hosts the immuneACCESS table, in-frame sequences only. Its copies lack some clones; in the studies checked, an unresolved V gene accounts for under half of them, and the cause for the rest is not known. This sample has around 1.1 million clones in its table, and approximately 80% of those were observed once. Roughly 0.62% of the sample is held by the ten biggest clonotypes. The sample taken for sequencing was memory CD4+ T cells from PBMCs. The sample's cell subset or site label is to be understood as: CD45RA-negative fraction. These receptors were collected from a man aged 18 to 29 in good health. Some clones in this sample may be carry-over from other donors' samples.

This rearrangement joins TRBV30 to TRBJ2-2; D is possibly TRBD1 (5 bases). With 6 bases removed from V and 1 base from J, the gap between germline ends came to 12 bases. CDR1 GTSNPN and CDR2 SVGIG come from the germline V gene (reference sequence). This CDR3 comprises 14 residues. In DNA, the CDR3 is TGTGCCTGTCAACAGGATGGGAACACCGGGGAGCTGTTTTTT. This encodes CACQQDGNTGELFF.

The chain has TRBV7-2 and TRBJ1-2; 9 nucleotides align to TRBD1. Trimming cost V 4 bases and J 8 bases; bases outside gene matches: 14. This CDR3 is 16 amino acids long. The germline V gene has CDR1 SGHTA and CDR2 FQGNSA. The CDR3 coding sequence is TGTGCCAGCAGCTCGACCCCCCCGGGACAGGGATCCGGCTACACCTTC. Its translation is CASSSTPPGQGSGYTF. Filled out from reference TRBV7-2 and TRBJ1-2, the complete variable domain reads GAGVSQSPSNKVTEKGKDVELRCDPISGHTALYWYRQSLGQGLEFLIYFQGNSAPDKSGLPSDRFSAERTGGSVSTLTIQRTQQEDSAVYLCASSSTPPGQGSGYTFGSGTRLTVV.

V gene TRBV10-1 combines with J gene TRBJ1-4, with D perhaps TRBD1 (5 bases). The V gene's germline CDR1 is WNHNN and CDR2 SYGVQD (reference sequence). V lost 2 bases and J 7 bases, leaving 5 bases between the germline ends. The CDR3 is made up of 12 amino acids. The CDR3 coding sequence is TGCGCCAGCAGTGAGACAGGTGAAAAACTGTTTTTT. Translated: CASSETGEKLFF.

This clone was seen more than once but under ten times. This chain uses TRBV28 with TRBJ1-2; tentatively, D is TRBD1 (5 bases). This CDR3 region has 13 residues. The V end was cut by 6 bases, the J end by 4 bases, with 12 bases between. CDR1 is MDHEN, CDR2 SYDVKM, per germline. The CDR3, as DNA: TGTGCCAGCAGGCCACCGGGGACCTATGGCTACACCTTC. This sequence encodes CASRPPGTYGYTF.

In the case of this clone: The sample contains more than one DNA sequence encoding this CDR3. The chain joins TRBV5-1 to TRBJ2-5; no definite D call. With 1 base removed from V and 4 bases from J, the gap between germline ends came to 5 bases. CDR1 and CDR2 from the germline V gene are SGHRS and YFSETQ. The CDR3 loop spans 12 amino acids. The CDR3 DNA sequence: TGCGCCAGCAGCTTGCCGGGAGAGACCCAGTACTTC. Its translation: CASSLPGETQYF.

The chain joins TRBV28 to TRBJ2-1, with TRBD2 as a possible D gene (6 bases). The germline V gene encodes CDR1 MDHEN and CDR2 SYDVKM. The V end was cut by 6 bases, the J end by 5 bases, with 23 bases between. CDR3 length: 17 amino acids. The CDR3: CASSLHPGTGVDNEQFF. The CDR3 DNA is TGTGCCAGCAGCCTTCACCCCGGGACTGGGGTAGACAATGAGCAGTTCTTC.

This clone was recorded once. The CDR3 spells CASSPLAAGNTIYF. The CDR3 bases are TGTGCCAGCAGCCCCTTGGCGGCTGGAAACACCATATATTTT. The rearrangement uses TRBV7-8 and TRBJ1-3; D is uncertain. The CDR3 loop spans 14 amino acids. Germline lookup yields CDR1 SGHVS and CDR2 FQNEAQ. V gave up 5 bases and J gave up 2 bases, with 10 bases separating them.

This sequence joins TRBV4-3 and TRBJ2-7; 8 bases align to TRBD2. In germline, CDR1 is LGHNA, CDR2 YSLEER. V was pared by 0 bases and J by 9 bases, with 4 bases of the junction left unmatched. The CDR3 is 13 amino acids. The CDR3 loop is CASSQDFLAGQYF. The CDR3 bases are TGCGCCAGCAGCCAAGACTTCCTAGCGGGGCAGTACTTC.

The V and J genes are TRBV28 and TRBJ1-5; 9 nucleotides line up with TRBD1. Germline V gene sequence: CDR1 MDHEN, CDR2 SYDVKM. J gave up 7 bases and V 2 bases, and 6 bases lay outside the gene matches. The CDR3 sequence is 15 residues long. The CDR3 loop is CASSLTTGGQQPQHF. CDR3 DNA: TGTGCCAGCAGTTTAACCACAGGGGGCCAGCAGCCCCAGCATTTT.

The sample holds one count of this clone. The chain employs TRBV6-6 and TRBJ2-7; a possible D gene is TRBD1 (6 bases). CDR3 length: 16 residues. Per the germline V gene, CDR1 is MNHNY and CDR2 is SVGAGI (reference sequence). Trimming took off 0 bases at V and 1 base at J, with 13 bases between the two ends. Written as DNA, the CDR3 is TGTGCCAGCAGTTACTCGCGGACAGAATTATCCTACGAGCAGTACTTC. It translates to CASSYSRTELSYEQYF.

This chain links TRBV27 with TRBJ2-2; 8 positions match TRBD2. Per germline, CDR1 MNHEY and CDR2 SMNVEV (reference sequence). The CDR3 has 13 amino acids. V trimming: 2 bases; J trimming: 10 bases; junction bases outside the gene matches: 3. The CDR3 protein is CASSLGGLAELFF. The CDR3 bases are TGTGCCAGCAGTTTAGGTGGACTAGCGGAGCTGTTTTTT.

CDR3 sequence: CAISETGGGYGYTF. The DNA for the CDR3 is TGTGCCATCAGTGAGACAGGGGGAGGCTATGGCTACACCTTC. The rearrangement joins TRBV10-3 to TRBJ1-2; 8 bases fit TRBD1. The CDR3 is made up of 14 amino acids. V shed 2 bases and J 4 bases; nucleotides not matched to a gene: 3. CDR1 and CDR2 from the germline V gene are ENHRY and SYGVKD.

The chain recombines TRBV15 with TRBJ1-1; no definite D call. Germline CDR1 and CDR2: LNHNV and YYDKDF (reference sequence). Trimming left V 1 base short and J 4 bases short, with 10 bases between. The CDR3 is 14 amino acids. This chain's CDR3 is CATSRAGARTEAFF. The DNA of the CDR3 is TGTGCCACCAGCAGAGCCGGTGCGCGCACTGAAGCTTTCTTT.

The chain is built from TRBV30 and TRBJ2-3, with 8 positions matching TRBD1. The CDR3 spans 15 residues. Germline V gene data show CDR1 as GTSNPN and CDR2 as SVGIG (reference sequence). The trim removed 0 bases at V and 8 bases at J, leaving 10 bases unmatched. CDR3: CAWSVDRGKGVTQYF. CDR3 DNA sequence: TGTGCCTGGAGTGTCGACAGGGGAAAGGGGGTTACGCAGTATTTT.

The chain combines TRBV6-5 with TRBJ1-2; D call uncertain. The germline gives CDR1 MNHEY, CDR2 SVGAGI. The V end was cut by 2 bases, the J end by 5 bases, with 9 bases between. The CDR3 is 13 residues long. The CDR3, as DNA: TGTGCCAGCAGTTACCGATCCGGATATGGCTACACCTTC. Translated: CASSYRSGYGYTF.

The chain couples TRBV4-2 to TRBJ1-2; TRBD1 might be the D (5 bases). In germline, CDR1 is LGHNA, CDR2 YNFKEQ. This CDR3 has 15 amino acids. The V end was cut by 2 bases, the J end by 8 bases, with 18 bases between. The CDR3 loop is CASSQLQGVQSGYTF. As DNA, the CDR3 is TGTGCCAGCAGCCAATTACAAGGGGTGCAAAGCGGCTACACCTTC.

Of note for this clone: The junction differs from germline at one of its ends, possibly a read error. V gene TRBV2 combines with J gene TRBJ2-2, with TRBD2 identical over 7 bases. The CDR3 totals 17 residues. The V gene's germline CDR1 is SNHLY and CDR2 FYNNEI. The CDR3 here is CASSEAGLLGDTGELFF. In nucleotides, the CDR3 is TGTGCCAGCAGCGAAGCGGGACTCCTAGGGGACACCGGGGAGCTGTTTTTT.

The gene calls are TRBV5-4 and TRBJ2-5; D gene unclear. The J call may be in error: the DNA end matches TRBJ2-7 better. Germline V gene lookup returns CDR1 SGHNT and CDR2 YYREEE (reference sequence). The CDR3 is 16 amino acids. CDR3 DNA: TGTGCCAGCAGCTTGTGGTCGGGTCCGGTCCCCTACGAGCAGTACTTC. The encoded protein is CASSLWSGPVPYEQYF.

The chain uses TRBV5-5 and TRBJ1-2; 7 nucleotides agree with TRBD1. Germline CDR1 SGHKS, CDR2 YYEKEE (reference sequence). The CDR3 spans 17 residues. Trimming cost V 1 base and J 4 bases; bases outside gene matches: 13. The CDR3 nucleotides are TGTGCCAGCAGCTTGCCCCCTGGACAGGATTTCGGCTATGGCTACACCTTC. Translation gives CASSLPPGQDFGYGYTF.

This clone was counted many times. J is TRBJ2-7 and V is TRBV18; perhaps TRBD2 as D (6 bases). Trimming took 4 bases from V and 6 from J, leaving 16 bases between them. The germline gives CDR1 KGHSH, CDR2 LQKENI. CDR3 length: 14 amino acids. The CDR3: CASSQGIVSGEQYF. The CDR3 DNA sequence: TGTGCCAGCTCACAGGGAATTGTTAGCGGCGAGCAGTACTTC.

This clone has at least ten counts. The CDR3 protein is CASLRTGPGETQYF. The CDR3 DNA is TGTGCCAGCCTCCGAACGGGGCCGGGGGAGACCCAGTACTTC. This chain uses TRBV28 with TRBJ2-5; tentatively, D is TRBD1 or TRBD2 (5 bases each). CDR1 and CDR2 (germline): MDHEN, SYDVKM. V lost 8 bases, J lost 5 bases, and 18 bases lay in between. The CDR3 totals 14 residues.

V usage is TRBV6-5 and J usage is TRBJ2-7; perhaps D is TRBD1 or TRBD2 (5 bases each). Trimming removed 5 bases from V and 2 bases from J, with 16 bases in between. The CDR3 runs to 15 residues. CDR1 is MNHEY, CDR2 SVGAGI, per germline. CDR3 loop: CASSAYRDGAYEQYF. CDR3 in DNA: TGTGCCAGCAGTGCTTACCGGGACGGGGCCTACGAGCAGTACTTC.